Below are 10 T cell receptor beta chains sequenced from a single sample in a study of identical twins. TCRdb redid the calling of the 5' RACE reads with MiXCR, one entry per CDR3 protein. This table holds around 340,000 distinct CDR3 sequences, approximately 8.7% found once. The sample comprised naive T cells sorted from blood. All receptors derive from a woman aged 50 to 60 in good health.

This clonotype was counted only a few times. The V and J genes are TRBV20-1 and TRBJ1-1, with a weak D call TRBD1 (5 bases). CDR1 and CDR2 (germline): DFQATT, SNEGSKA (reference sequence). The CDR3 totals 13 residues. The V and J ends lost 4 bases and 0 bases respectively, with 9 bases between them. CDR3 DNA: TGCAGTGCTACGAGGGGCCTGAACACTGAAGCTTTCTTT. Its translation is CSATRGLNTEAFF.

Details on this clonotype: This may be a read error: a much more frequent sequence differs by one nucleotide. This chain links TRBV10-3 with TRBJ2-2; D gene unclear. V gave up 2 bases and J gave up 6 bases, with 10 bases separating them. Germline CDR1 ENHRY, CDR2 SYGVKD. The CDR3 has 14 residues. CDR3 region: CAISEHFRSGELFF. The DNA of the CDR3 is TGTGCCATCAGTGAGCATTTTCGGTCCGGGGAGCTGTTTTTT.

This clonotype was recorded at least ten times. The J gene is TRBJ1-4, the V gene TRBV5-1; D is unclear. The V end lost 0 bases, the J end lost 0 bases, and 9 bases lay between the germline ends. Germline V gene sequence: CDR1 SGHRS, CDR2 YFSETQ. The CDR3 has 16 amino acids. Here the CDR3 reads CASSLGPTATNEKLFF. The CDR3 region has the DNA TGCGCCAGCAGCTTGGGGCCCACAGCAACTAATGAAAAACTGTTTTTT.

The gene calls are TRBV6-5 and TRBJ2-1; D is perhaps TRBD1 (6 bases). In germline, CDR1 is MNHEY, CDR2 SVGAGI. Trimming left V 8 bases short and J 1 base short, with 12 bases between. CDR3 length: 14 residues. The CDR3 region is CASGRQESYNEQFF. CDR3 bases: TGTGCCAGCGGGAGACAGGAGTCCTACAATGAGCAGTTCTTC.

The chain joins TRBV5-1 to TRBJ2-2, with 7 bases identical to TRBD2. There are 15 residues in the CDR3. Unmatched junction bases numbered 6, after V lost 4 bases and J lost 3 bases. Germline V gene sequence: CDR1 SGHRS, CDR2 YFSETQ. The DNA for the CDR3 is TGCGCCAGCAGCCCCCTGACTAGCTACACCGGGGAGCTGTTTTTT. This translates into CASSPLTSYTGELFF.

Only a few counts were recorded for this clonotype. V is TRBV5-1 and J is TRBJ2-1; 9 bases are shared with TRBD2. This CDR3 has 16 residues. J was trimmed by 9 bases and V by 4 bases; bases with no gene match: 14. The V gene's germline CDR1 is SGHRS and CDR2 YFSETQ. In DNA, the CDR3 is TGCGCCAGCAGCCGATTAAATAGCGGGAGTTTAAGTGAGCAGTTCTTC. It translates to CASSRLNSGSLSEQFF.

CDR3 region: CASSPLANTEAFF. For the CDR3, the DNA is TGTGCCAGCTCACCTCTGGCGAACACTGAAGCTTTCTTT. This chain uses TRBV18 with TRBJ1-1, with D unclear. The CDR3 runs 13 residues. The V gene lost 3 bases and the J gene lost 1 base, with 6 bases spanning the gap. CDR1 KGHSH and CDR2 LQKENI come from the germline V gene.

This clonotype was recorded a few times. This chain links TRBV5-5 with TRBJ2-1; D gene unclear. The CDR3 totals 15 residues. The V end lost 1 base, the J end lost 0 bases, and 8 bases lay between the germline ends. The germline CDR1 and CDR2 sequences are SGHKS and YYEKEE (reference sequence). In DNA form, the CDR3 reads TGTGCCAGCAGCTTGAATACAGCCTCCTACAATGAGCAGTTCTTC. This sequence encodes CASSLNTASYNEQFF. The full variable domain, its missing parts supplied by reference TRBV5-5 and TRBJ2-1, is DAGVTQSPTHLIKTRGQQVTLRCSPISGHKSVSWYQQVLGQGPQFIFQYYEKEERGRGNFPDRFSARQFPNYSSELNVNALLLGDSALYLCASSLNTASYNEQFFGPGTRLTVL.

V usage is TRBV5-6 and J usage is TRBJ2-1; possible D gene TRBD1, 6 bases. V lost 4 bases and J lost 3, with 8 bases in between. The germline V gene encodes CDR1 SGHDT and CDR2 YYEEEE. The CDR3 consists of 13 residues. The CDR3 nucleotides are TGTGCCAGCAGCGAGGACAGCTACAATGAGCAGTTCTTC. Translating gives CASSEDSYNEQFF. Drawing the rest from reference TRBV5-6 and TRBJ2-1, the complete variable domain is DAGVTQSPTHLIKTRGQQVTLRCSPKSGHDTVSWYQQALGQGPQFIFQYYEEEERQRGNFPDRFSGHQFPNYSSELNVNALLLGDSALYLCASSEDSYNEQFFGPGTRLTVL.

This clonotype was counted many times. V gene TRBV12-3 or TRBV12-4 combines with J gene TRBJ2-5, with 7 bases lining up with TRBD2. The CDR3 runs 17 residues. V was clipped by 3 bases and J by 2 bases; unmatched bases: 12. CDR3 nucleotides: TGTGCCAGCAGTTTGAGCCTAGCCGACGGGGGGCAAGAGACCCAGTACTTC. The encoded protein is CASSLSLADGGQETQYF.